These 16 T cell receptor beta chains share one sample of origin, sequenced in a study of T-cell reconstitution after alpha-beta-depleted transplantation in children. The TCRbeta library incorporated unique molecular identifiers. Via MiXCR, TCRdb re-called the PCR reads, giving one row per CDR3 protein. This sample has about 980,000 distinct CDR3 sequences, with about 29% found just once. Here the sequenced sample was PBMCs, mostly from graft donor cells, taken 360 days after TCRalphabeta/CD19-depleted stem cell transplant. These receptors originate from a boy under two years old who had a stem cell transplant for SCID, so the T cells may come from the graft donor.

This clonotype has only a few counts. The rearrangement joins TRBV27 to TRBJ2-1; 9 positions match TRBD1. V was clipped by 5 bases and J by 6 bases; unmatched bases: 14. Germline loops: CDR1 MNHEY, CDR2 SMNVEV (reference sequence). The CDR3 totals 17 residues. The CDR3: CASSLKVRDRVFNEQFF. CDR3 sequence (DNA): TGTGCCAGCAGTCTTAAGGTCCGGGACAGGGTCTTCAATGAGCAGTTCTTC.

The sample holds a few counts of this clonotype. CDR3 sequence: CAWSDSSSNQPQHF. As DNA, the CDR3 is TGTGCCTGGAGTGACTCTTCCAGCAATCAGCCCCAGCATTTT. The V gene is TRBV30, the J gene TRBJ1-5, with unresolved D. The CDR3 has 14 residues. Trimming cost V 1 base and J 1 base, with 8 bases left between them. The germline V gene has CDR1 GTSNPN and CDR2 SVGIG (reference sequence).

V is TRBV15 and J is TRBJ2-7, with D possibly being TRBD1 or TRBD2 (5 bases each). Germline V lookup: CDR1 LNHNV, CDR2 YYDKDF (reference sequence). CDR3 length equals 12 residues. The V end lost 8 bases, the J end lost 3 bases, and 11 bases lay between the germline ends. The CDR3 region is CATGTEVYEQYF. In DNA, the CDR3 is TGTGCCACCGGGACGGAAGTCTACGAGCAGTACTTC.

J is TRBJ2-7 and V is TRBV5-6, with D perhaps matching TRBD2 (6 bases). V lost 10 bases, J lost 2 bases, and 13 bases lay in between. The CDR3 contains 12 residues. Germline lookup yields CDR1 SGHDT and CDR2 YYEEEE. Here the CDR3 reads CAHVGLAYEQYF. The CDR3, as DNA: TGTGCCCACGTGGGACTTGCCTACGAGCAGTACTTC.

The chain couples TRBV12-3 or TRBV12-4 to TRBJ1-5; 10 bases are shared with TRBD1. V shed 4 bases, J shed 2 bases, and the junction held 11 bases outside the gene matches. The CDR3 covers 18 residues. CDR3 residues: CASSSARQGAFRNQPQHF. CDR3 nucleotides: TGTGCCAGCAGTTCCGCTAGACAGGGGGCATTTCGCAATCAGCCCCAGCATTTT.

This clonotype was counted only a few times. The chain links TRBV15 to TRBJ2-1; D is uncertain. Germline CDR1 and CDR2: LNHNV and YYDKDF (reference sequence). Trimming stripped 3 bases from V and 6 bases from J, with 3 bases between. This CDR3 is built from 11 residues. Here the CDR3 reads CATSRTNEQFF. Here the CDR3 DNA reads TGTGCCACCAGCAGGACCAATGAGCAGTTCTTC.

The genes are TRBV12-3 or TRBV12-4 and TRBJ2-5; D perhaps matches TRBD1 (6 bases). The CDR3 consists of 14 residues. V lost 1 base and J 5 bases, leaving 11 bases between the germline ends. The CDR3 coding sequence is TGTGCCAGCAGTTTAGGGCAGGGGTATGAGACCCAGTACTTC. Translated: CASSLGQGYETQYF.

This clonotype was observed a handful of times. The chain couples TRBV5-1 to TRBJ2-6, with D tentatively TRBD1 (5 bases). The germline gives CDR1 SGHRS, CDR2 YFSETQ. The CDR3 is 15 residues long. V was cut by 7 bases and J by 3 bases, with 14 bases left in between. CDR3 sequence: CASYPGDSGANVLTF. The CDR3 nucleotides read TGCGCCAGCTACCCGGGTGACAGTGGGGCCAACGTCCTGACTTTC.

This chain joins TRBV5-1 and TRBJ1-6; the match to TRBD1 covers 7 bases. V was pared by 4 bases and J by 7 bases, with 8 bases of the junction left unmatched. Germline V gene sequence: CDR1 SGHRS, CDR2 YFSETQ. The CDR3 is 15 amino acids. The CDR3 DNA sequence: TGCGCCAGCAGCCAAACGACAGGGCCAAATTCACCCCTCCACTTT. As protein: CASSQTTGPNSPLHF.

This clonotype was recorded a few times. J is TRBJ2-4 and V is TRBV12-3 or TRBV12-4; TRBD1 is a possible D gene (5 bases). The CDR3 length is 15 residues. Between the trimmed V and J ends, which lost 4 bases and 6 bases, there was a span of 16 bases. Here the CDR3 DNA reads TGTGCCAGCAGTTCGTTAAGGGGCCAGAGAAACATTCAGTACTTC. It yields the protein CASSSLRGQRNIQYF.

CDR3 in DNA: TGTGCCAGCAGTTACGCCCCCCCAGGGGGTGGGGGCGAGCAGTACTTC. It encodes CASSYAPPGGGGEQYF. The V and J genes are TRBV6-5 and TRBJ2-7; 7 nucleotides align to TRBD1. This CDR3 is 16 amino acids long. Unmatched junction bases numbered 13, after V lost 2 bases and J lost 6 bases. Germline CDR1 reads MNHEY; CDR2 reads SVGAGI.

The chain links TRBV2 to TRBJ2-3; D perhaps matches TRBD2 (5 bases). The CDR3 runs to 13 residues. Trimming left V 5 bases short and J 4 bases short, with 10 bases between. Germline V gene sequence: CDR1 SNHLY, CDR2 FYNNEI. The CDR3 spells CASSPSMADTQYF. CDR3 nucleotides: TGTGCCAGCAGTCCTAGCATGGCAGATACGCAGTATTTT.

This clonotype was observed a few times. The rearrangement uses TRBV5-1 and TRBJ2-5; possibly TRBD1 for D (5 bases). V was trimmed by 3 bases and J by 5 bases, leaving 17 bases between them. Germline V lookup: CDR1 SGHRS, CDR2 YFSETQ. The CDR3 totals 15 residues. The CDR3 protein is CASSSDPQGVETQYF. In DNA, the CDR3 is TGCGCCAGCAGCTCGGACCCCCAGGGCGTGGAGACCCAGTACTTC. Full variable domain (rest looked up from reference TRBV5-1 and TRBJ2-5): KAGVTQTPRYLIKTRGQQVTLSCSPISGHRSVSWYQQTPGQGLQFLFEYFSETQRNKGNFPGRFSGRQFSNSRSEMNVSTLELGDSALYLCASSSDPQGVETQYFGPGTRLLVL.

The V and J genes are TRBV13 and TRBJ2-7; 10 positions match TRBD1. This CDR3 spans 13 amino acids. Unmatched junction bases numbered 7, after V lost 5 bases and J lost 9 bases. The V gene's germline CDR1 is PRHDT and CDR2 FYEKMQ (reference sequence). DNA for the CDR3: TGTGCCAGCAGCCCCCGGGACAGGGGAGGGCAGTACTTC. It encodes CASSPRDRGGQYF. The full variable domain, completed using reference TRBV13 and TRBJ2-7, is AAGVIQSPRHLIKEKRETATLKCYPIPRHDTVYWYQQGPGQDPQFLISFYEKMQSDKGSIPDRFSAQQFSDYHSELNMSSLELGDSALYFCASSPRDRGGQYFGPGTRLTVT.

The chain carries TRBV5-1 and TRBJ2-5; D possibly matches TRBD1 or TRBD2 (5 bases each). CDR3 size: 14 residues. Trimming removed 4 bases at V and 3 bases at J, with 13 bases between. The germline CDR1 and CDR2 sequences are SGHRS and YFSETQ. CDR3 amino acids: CASSLVGDEETQYF. The CDR3 nucleotides read TGCGCCAGCAGCCTTGTGGGGGACGAAGAGACCCAGTACTTC.

The rearrangement links TRBV6-2 or TRBV6-3 to TRBJ1-5; possibly TRBD1 for D (5 bases). The CDR3 totals 17 residues. Germline lookup yields CDR1 MNHEY and CDR2 SVGEGT. V lost 6 bases, J lost 0 bases, and 18 bases lay in between. The CDR3 is CASRKTRGGSSNQPQHF. The CDR3 coding sequence is TGTGCCAGCAGAAAGACTCGGGGGGGGAGTAGCAATCAGCCCCAGCATTTT.